Sequencing of this TCR beta chain was carried out in a study of shared clonotypes between healthy human individuals. Here immunoSEQ multiplex PCR was the method, and the copy in TCRdb shows in-frame clones only, minus some. Here the sample spans 1.4 million to 1.5 million clones, about 96% being singletons. V lost 3 bases to trimming and J lost 2 bases, with 16 bases between them. This CDR3 region has 16 residues. The germline V gene has CDR1 KGHSH and CDR2 LQKENI. This receptor was identified in a man under 40 in good health. The rearrangement uses TRBV18 and TRBJ1-1; no reliable D call. Sequencing used naive CD4+ T cells sorted from blood. Noted subset: CD45RA+ positively selected. DNA of the CDR3: TGTGCCAGCTCACCCCGGACGATTCGGGAAAACACTGAAGCTTTCTTT. It is translated as CASSPRTIRENTEAFF.